The 2 T cell receptor beta chains presented below share a single source sample, sequenced in a study of Graves' ophthalmopathy and Graves' hyperthyroidism. TCR beta CDR3 amplification used RNA transcripts. First-round RT-PCR with HTBI primers preceded a second-round multiplex PCR. TCRdb used MiXCR to reprocess the multiplex PCR reads, holding one entry per CDR3 protein. The sample includes about 640,000 distinct CDR3 sequences, over 40% of them seen just once. Material: peripheral blood. These receptors were collected from an adult man with Graves' ophthalmopathy.

This clonotype has at least ten counts. The chain combines TRBV6-6 with TRBJ1-1; 9 bases are a match to TRBD1. From germline, CDR1 is MNHNY and CDR2 SVGAGI (reference sequence). CDR3 length: 12 amino acids. Losses at the gene ends were 7 bases for V and 11 bases for J; bases not matched to a gene: 8. This chain's CDR3 is CASITGTGRAFF. The CDR3 nucleotides read TGTGCCAGCATCACAGGGACAGGGAGGGCTTTCTTT.

The V call is TRBV4-3, the J call TRBJ2-7; 8 nucleotides line up with TRBD1. The V gene's germline CDR1 is LGHNA and CDR2 YSLEER. J was trimmed by 4 bases and V by 4 bases; bases with no gene match: 9. The CDR3 covers 15 residues. The CDR3 DNA follows: TGCGCCAGCAGCCTCCGCCTCCGACAGGGGTACGAGCAGTACTTC. It specifies CASSLRLRQGYEQYF.